This TCR beta chain was sequenced for a study of shared clonotypes between healthy human individuals. CD45RO negativity and positive selection for CCR7 defined naive CD8 cells, a population that excluded terminally differentiated effector memory CD45RA+ cells. Germline V CDR1 and CDR2: SGHNT, YYREEE (reference sequence). This CDR3 contains 12 residues. Trimming shortened V by 0 bases and J by 5 bases, and 6 bases separated the two germline ends. This clone has a handful of counts. Other DNA sequences in the same sample also yield this CDR3. Data came from immunoSEQ multiplex PCR; TCRdb stores just in-frame clones and leaves some out. The data hold around 2,000,000 clones, with about 95% observed a single time.

The rearrangement joins TRBV5-4 to TRBJ2-7; D could derive from TRBD1 or TRBD2 (5 bases each). The source is a man aged 18-30 years in good health. The material sequenced was naive CD8+ T cells sorted from blood. CDR3 bases: TGTGCCAGCAGCTTGGGAGGGGACGAGCAGTACTTC. Translation gives CASSLGGDEQYF.